The 20 T cell receptor beta chains listed next were all sequenced from one sample in a study of blood T cells in healthy people across ages. PCR was performed a second time for about 7 to 11 cycles using a sample-barcoded 5' primer and a J-beta primer mix. TCRdb re-called the 5' RACE reads through MiXCR, storing one row per CDR3 protein. The sample has about 1.7 million distinct CDR3 sequences, roughly 27% seen once. Sequencing was performed on blood. These receptors were taken from a woman aged 25-40 years in good health.

A remark on this clonotype: A read error may produce the germline difference seen at one junction end. The chain has TRBV5-1 and TRBJ2-1; 8 bases are a match to TRBD2. CDR1 and CDR2 from the germline V gene are SGHRS and YFSETQ. This CDR3 has 15 residues. The CDR3: CANSLGSGRPHEQFF. The CDR3 bases are TGCGCCAACAGCTTGGGGAGCGGGAGACCCCACGAGCAGTTCTTC.

In this sample, this clonotype turned up once. At one end, the junction sequence differs from germline, possibly due to a read error. The chain is built from TRBV5-4 and TRBJ2-2; the match to TRBD1 covers 11 bases. Germline V gene sequence: CDR1 SGHNT, CDR2 YYREEE (reference sequence). The CDR3 runs 15 residues. CDR3 DNA sequence: TGTGCCGGCAGCCCCCGGGACAGGGGGGCCGGGGAGCTGTTTTTT. As protein: CAGSPRDRGAGELFF.

The rearrangement joins TRBV10-3 to TRBJ2-3, with D possibly matching TRBD2 (6 bases). The CDR3 runs to 17 residues. CDR1 ENHRY and CDR2 SYGVKD come from the germline V gene. V was trimmed by 4 bases and J by 2 bases, leaving 19 bases between them. CDR3 sequence (DNA): TGTGCCATCAGTGGCGACGGGACTGTTGCGAACACAGATACGCAGTATTTT. Protein sequence: CAISGDGTVANTDTQYF.

The sample holds a few counts of this clonotype. The chain combines TRBV7-2 with TRBJ1-2, with 9 bases fitting TRBD1. The V segment lost 0 bases and the J segment 4 bases; nucleotides outside the gene matches: 12. The CDR3 totals 18 residues. Germline CDR1 reads SGHTA; CDR2 reads FQGNSA. CDR3 loop: CASSLAGGGQGSSYGYTF. Written as DNA, the CDR3 is TGTGCCAGCAGCTTAGCTGGGGGGGGACAGGGATCAAGCTATGGCTACACCTTC.

The gene calls are TRBV20-1 and TRBJ1-2, with D unresolved. Germline CDR1 and CDR2: DFQATT and SNEGSKA (reference sequence). This CDR3 comprises 13 residues. V lost 6 bases to trimming and J lost 2 bases, with 13 bases between them. The CDR3 protein is CSARTDENYGYTF. For the CDR3, the DNA is TGCAGTGCCCGTACGGACGAAAACTATGGCTACACCTTC.

There are a few counts of this clonotype. The rearrangement links TRBV29-1 to TRBJ2-7, with 9 bases matching TRBD2. Germline V lookup: CDR1 SQVTM, CDR2 ANQGSEA. The CDR3 sequence is 18 residues long. With 6 bases clipped from V and 4 bases from J, the junction kept 22 bases outside the gene matches. In DNA form, the CDR3 reads TGCAGCGTATTATTGGCGGTAGCGGGAGCCCTAGGTAATTACGAGCAGTACTTC. Protein product: CSVLLAVAGALGNYEQYF.

The CDR3 bases are TGTGCCAGCACCTTATCCGGGGCTAACTATGGCTACACCTTC. Amino acid sequence: CASTLSGANYGYTF. V is TRBV12-3 or TRBV12-4 and J is TRBJ1-2; D is unclear. The CDR3 sequence is 14 residues long. Trimming took 7 bases from V and 0 from J, leaving 12 bases between them.

V usage is TRBV14 and J usage is TRBJ2-4, with no clear D. Trimming removed 1 base at V and 6 bases at J, with 10 bases between. CDR1 and CDR2 (germline): SGHDN, FVKESK. The CDR3 extends over 14 amino acids. The CDR3 DNA is TGTGCCAGCAGCCAAGGGGCCCTAGGAAACATTCAGTACTTC. Translated, it gives CASSQGALGNIQYF.

This clonotype was counted only a few times. The genes are TRBV7-2 and TRBJ2-4; 10 bases match TRBD2. The CDR3 extends over 16 amino acids. Losses at the gene ends were 7 bases for V and 4 bases for J; bases not matched to a gene: 10. The germline V gene has CDR1 SGHTA and CDR2 FQGNSA. This chain's CDR3 is CASTIRTSGIKNIQYF. The CDR3 region has the DNA TGTGCCAGCACCATTAGGACTAGCGGAATAAAAAACATTCAGTACTTC. The full variable domain, in which reference TRBV7-2 and TRBJ2-4 provide the parts outside the CDR3, is GAGVSQSPSNKVTEKGKDVELRCDPISGHTALYWYRQSLGQGLEFLIYFQGNSAPDKSGLPSDRFSAERTGGSVSTLTIQRTQQEDSAVYLCASTIRTSGIKNIQYFGAGTRLSVL.

There are a few counts of this clonotype. This chain joins TRBV6-6 and TRBJ1-1; TRBD1 aligns across 10 bases. The CDR3 is 16 residues long. From germline, CDR1 is MNHNY and CDR2 SVGAGI (reference sequence). The V segment lost 5 bases and the J segment 6 bases; nucleotides outside the gene matches: 12. CDR3 residues: CASSPRDRGSGSEAFF. In nucleotides, the CDR3 is TGTGCCAGCAGTCCCCGGGACAGGGGAAGTGGTTCTGAAGCTTTCTTT.

Only a few counts were recorded for this clonotype. The rearrangement uses TRBV9 and TRBJ2-1, with 12 nucleotides matching TRBD2. This CDR3 is 15 amino acids long. The V segment lost 3 bases and the J segment 7 bases; nucleotides outside the gene matches: 5. Germline CDR1 and CDR2: SGDLS and YYNGEE. CDR3 in DNA: TGTGCCAGCAGCGCGACTAGCGGGAGTTTTAATGAGCAGTTCTTC. Residues: CASSATSGSFNEQFF.

The chain couples TRBV3-1 to TRBJ1-1; no clear D gene. Germline assignment: CDR1 LGHDT and CDR2 YNNKEL (reference sequence). With 1 base removed from V and 1 base from J, the gap between germline ends came to 7 bases. The CDR3 is 14 residues long. CDR3 sequence: CASSQGVENTEAFF. The CDR3 DNA is TGTGCCAGCAGCCAAGGTGTGGAGAACACTGAAGCTTTCTTT.

This clonotype came up many times. The chain recombines TRBV12-3 or TRBV12-4 with TRBJ2-7; D is perhaps TRBD2 (5 bases). The CDR3 is made up of 14 amino acids. The V end was cut by 6 bases, the J end by 1 base, with 13 bases between. CDR3 nucleotides: TGTGCCAGCAGCTCCGGACTGTTGTCCTACGAGCAGTACTTC. As protein: CASSSGLLSYEQYF.

In DNA, the CDR3 is TGTGCCAGCAGCTTAGCGACAATAGCGGGGAGCTACGAGCAGTACTTC. Translation gives CASSLATIAGSYEQYF. The V gene is TRBV7-9, the J gene TRBJ2-7; 8 positions match TRBD2. Germline V gene data show CDR1 as SEHNR and CDR2 as FQNEAQ (reference sequence). The CDR3 runs to 16 residues. The ends lost 0 bases at V and 3 bases at J; junction bases unmatched: 7. Supplemented by reference TRBV7-9 and TRBJ2-7, the full variable domain reads DTGVSQNPRHKITKRGQNVTFRCDPISEHNRLYWYRQTLGQGPEFLTYFQNEAQLEKSRLLSDRFSAERPKGSFSTLEIQRTEQGDSAMYLCASSLATIAGSYEQYFGPGTRLTVT.

The CDR3 protein is CASSFSLPSPGELFF. The CDR3 DNA follows: TGTGCCAGCAGTTTCTCCCTTCCCTCACCCGGGGAGCTGTTTTTT. This chain uses TRBV7-2 with TRBJ2-2; no clear D gene. Germline CDR1 is SGHTA and CDR2 is FQGNSA. The CDR3 has 15 amino acids. V gave up 6 bases and J gave up 6 bases, with 17 bases separating them. The full variable domain, in which reference TRBV7-2 and TRBJ2-2 provide the parts outside the CDR3, is GAGVSQSPSNKVTEKGKDVELRCDPISGHTALYWYRQSLGQGLEFLIYFQGNSAPDKSGLPSDRFSAERTGGSVSTLTIQRTQQEDSAVYLCASSFSLPSPGELFFGEGSRLTVL.

This clonotype turned up a few times. The rearrangement links TRBV7-2 to TRBJ2-1, with 13 positions matching TRBD2. The CDR3 spans 19 residues. The V gene's germline CDR1 is SGHTA and CDR2 FQGNSA. Trimming removed 2 bases from V and 1 base from J; junction bases left unmatched: 8. CDR3 region: CASSLYRLAGGRSYNEQFF. Here the CDR3 DNA reads TGTGCCAGCAGCTTATATAGACTAGCGGGAGGTCGATCCTACAATGAGCAGTTCTTC. Together with reference TRBV7-2 and TRBJ2-1, the CDR3 gives the full variable domain: GAGVSQSPSNKVTEKGKDVELRCDPISGHTALYWYRQSLGQGLEFLIYFQGNSAPDKSGLPSDRFSAERTGGSVSTLTIQRTQQEDSAVYLCASSLYRLAGGRSYNEQFFGPGTRLTVL.

This clonotype was seen many times. The chain has TRBV7-6 and TRBJ2-1; D is tentatively TRBD1 or TRBD2 (5 bases each). The CDR3 totals 13 residues. Looked up from germline, CDR1 is SGHVS and CDR2 is FNYEAQ. V was clipped by 8 bases and J by 3 bases, with 11 bases between them. CDR3 protein: CASGTRGYNEQFF. The CDR3 DNA reads as TGTGCCAGCGGGACCCGGGGCTACAATGAGCAGTTCTTC.

This clonotype appeared once. The chain combines TRBV29-1 with TRBJ1-2, with D possibly TRBD1 on 5 matching bases. Germline CDR1 and CDR2: SQVTM and ANQGSEA. The CDR3 has 11 residues. Trimming took off 6 bases at V and 8 bases at J, with 13 bases between the two ends. CDR3 bases: TGCAGCGTCTTCTCAGGGAGAGGCTACACCTTC. Translation gives CSVFSGRGYTF.

Here the CDR3 reads CASSLTGGDALNTGELFF. The DNA of the CDR3 is TGTGCCAGCAGCTTAACTGGGGGGGATGCCTTGAACACCGGGGAGCTGTTTTTT. This chain links TRBV7-3 with TRBJ2-2; TRBD2 aligns across 7 bases. Per germline, CDR1 SGHTA and CDR2 FQGTGA. V shed 0 bases and J 1 base; nucleotides not matched to a gene: 8. The CDR3 extends over 18 amino acids. The full variable domain, completed using reference TRBV7-3 and TRBJ2-2, is GAGVSQTPSNKVTEKGKYVELRCDPISGHTALYWYRQSLGQGPEFLIYFQGTGAADDSGLPNDRFFAVRPEGSVSTLKIQRTERGDSAVYLCASSLTGGDALNTGELFFGEGSRLTVL.

This clonotype was detected only a few times. The V and J genes are TRBV7-9 and TRBJ2-1, with 10 bases identical to TRBD1. The CDR3 loop spans 18 amino acids. CDR1 is SEHNR and CDR2 is FQNEAQ in the germline V gene (reference sequence). J lost 7 bases, V lost 5 bases, and 17 bases had no gene match. The chain's CDR3 is CASSPSTLGTGVQNEQFF. The CDR3 nucleotides are TGTGCCAGCAGCCCCTCGACACTCGGGACAGGGGTTCAGAATGAGCAGTTCTTC.